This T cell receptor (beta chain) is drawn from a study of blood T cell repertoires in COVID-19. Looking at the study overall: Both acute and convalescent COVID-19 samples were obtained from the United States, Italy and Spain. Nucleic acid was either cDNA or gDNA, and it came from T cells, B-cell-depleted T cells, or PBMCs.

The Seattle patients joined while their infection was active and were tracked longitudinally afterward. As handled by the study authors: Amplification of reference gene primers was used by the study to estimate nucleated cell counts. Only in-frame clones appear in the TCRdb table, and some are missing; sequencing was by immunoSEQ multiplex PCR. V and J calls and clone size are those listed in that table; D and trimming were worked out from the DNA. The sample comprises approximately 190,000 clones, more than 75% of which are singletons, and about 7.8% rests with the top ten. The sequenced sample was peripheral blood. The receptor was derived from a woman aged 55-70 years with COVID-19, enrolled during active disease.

DNA for the CDR3: TGTGCCAGCAGAACCGGGACAGCTGGCTACACCTTC. Translating it yields CASRTGTAGYTF. The chain employs TRBV6-5 and TRBJ1-2, with 7 bases aligning to TRBD1. Germline CDR1 and CDR2: MNHEY and SVGAGI. Trimming at V came to 6 bases and at J to 7 bases, leaving 5 bases not matched to a gene. This CDR3 spans 12 amino acids.